This note documents a single TCR beta chain sequence. The CDR3 has 13 amino acids. The V end was cut by 6 bases, the J end by 3 bases, with 11 bases between. CDR1 is ENHRY and CDR2 is SYGVKD in the germline V gene. The sample comes from a study of technical replicates of blood from several donors. Assay used: immunoSEQ multiplex PCR; TCRdb lists only in-frame clones, some missing. The sample has around 83,000 clones; approximately 94% are singletons. V and J are TRBV10-3 and TRBJ2-5, with D possibly matching TRBD2 (6 bases). The source is a human donor in good health. Input material: T cells isolated from PBMCs. In nucleotides, the CDR3 is TGTGCCATCAGAGCCAGACTAGAAGAGACCCAGTACTTC. Protein: CAIRARLEETQYF.